A selection of T cell receptor beta chains follows, all from one sample in a study of cytomegalovirus exposure and HLA in healthy donors. Repertoires were generated with immunoSEQ multiplex PCR, while TCRdb's copy carries only in-frame clones and drops some. This sample has fewer than 200,000 clones, with roughly 71% found just once. Sequences were obtained from PBMCs. These receptors all come from a male donor in good health and CMV-seropositive. The CDR3 runs from the conserved cysteine through the conserved F or W. A D gene is named only where the DNA matches it firmly. The size entry is marked missing in some rows and otherwise reads once, few, many or a size class.

-	-	TRBV15	TRBJ2-3	TGTGCCACCAGCAGATCCGGAAGGCAGGGGCGTAGGACAGATACGCAGTATTTT	CATSRSGRQGRRTDTQYF
-	-	TRBV5-6	TRBJ1-6	TGTGCCAGCAGCTTGTGGAGACCCAATTCACCCCTCCACTTT	CASSLWRPNSPLHF
TRBD2	-	TRBV9	TRBJ2-2	TGTGCCAGCAGCCTTTTAAGCGGGGGGGCCGTCGGGGAGCTGTTTTTT	CASSLLSGGAVGELFF
-	-	TRBV29-1	TRBJ1-2	TGCAGCGACCGGACAGAACCCTATGGCTACACCTTC	CSDRTEPYGYTF
-	-	TRBV9	TRBJ2-3	TGTGCCAGCAGCGACTCCGGGGAAGATACGCAGTATTTT	CASSDSGEDTQYF
-	-	TRBV11-2	TRBJ2-7	TGTGCCAGCAGCTTCGAGGGTGTCTACGAGCAGTACTTC	CASSFEGVYEQYF
TRBD2	-	TRBV10-2	TRBJ2-1	TGCGCCAGCGGGACGGGGGGTCGGTTCTTC	CASGTGGRFF
TRBD1	-	TRBV7-9	TRBJ1-2	TGTGCCAGCAGCTTAGCCCGGGACAGGGAGGGTTGGAACTATGGCTACACCTTC	CASSLARDREGWNYGYTF
-	many	TRBV2	TRBJ1-1	TGTGCCAGCAGCATTCGGCTGCAGGGGTGGACTGAAGCTTTCTTT	CASSIRLQGWTEAFF
-	-	TRBV6-6	TRBJ1-2	TGTGCCAGCAGCCTAGGGGAGGGATATGGCTACACCTTC	CASSLGEGYGYTF
-	-	TRBV4-1	TRBJ2-2	TGCGCCAGCAGCTTTCGGACAGCGAACACCGGGGAGCTGTTTTTT	CASSFRTANTGELFF
TRBD1	-	TRBV2	TRBJ2-7	TGTGCCAGCAGTGCACCGGGACAGAGCTCCTACGAGCAGTACTTC	CASSAPGQSSYEQYF
TRBD2	-	TRBV27	TRBJ2-5	TGTGCCAGCAGTTTGGTCGGCGGGGGTAAGACCCAGTACTTC	CASSLVGGGKTQYF
-	-	TRBV7-2	TRBJ2-7	TGTGCCAGCAGCTTTGGACAGACGTACGAGCAGTACTTC	CASSFGQTYEQYF
-	-	TRBV6-6	TRBJ2-5	TGTGCCAGCAGTTACTCGACAGGGAGGGAGACCCAGTACTTC	CASSYSTGRETQYF
TRBD1	-	TRBV7-9	TRBJ1-6	TGTGCCAGCGGACAGGGGGCCTATAATTCACCCCTCCACTTT	CASGQGAYNSPLHF
-	-	TRBV30	TRBJ2-1	TGTGCCTGGAGTGGAAAAGGAGTGGATGAGCAGTTCTTC	CAWSGKGVDEQFF
-	-	TRBV11-2	TRBJ1-6	TGTGCCAGCAACCAGGGATATAATTCACCCCTCCACTTT	CASNQGYNSPLHF
TRBD2	once	TRBV6-1	TRBJ2-5	TGTGCCAGCACCCCTAGCGGGGTCCAAGAGACCCAGTACTTC	CASTPSGVQETQYF
TRBD2	-	TRBV6-1	TRBJ2-5	TGTGCCAGCAGGCCTAGCGGGCAAGAGACCCAGTACTTC	CASRPSGQETQYF
-	-	TRBV11-3	TRBJ2-3	TGTGCCAGCAGCTCCTTAGAAGATACGCAGTATTTT	CASSSLEDTQYF
TRBD1	-	TRBV2	TRBJ1-1	TGTGCCAGCAGTCCCGGGACAGGGAGGGGCACTGAAGCTTTCTTT	CASSPGTGRGTEAFF
TRBD1	-	TRBV7-2	TRBJ2-7	TGTGCCAGCAGCTTCGACAGGGGGGGCTACGAGCAGTACTTC	CASSFDRGGYEQYF
-	-	TRBV27	TRBJ1-2	TGTGCCAGCACCCTAGACCATTTTAACTATGGCTACACCTTC	CASTLDHFNYGYTF
TRBD1	once	TRBV7-9	TRBJ1-2	TGTGCCAGCAGCTTTGACAGGGTAAAACATGGCTACACCTTC	CASSFDRVKHGYTF
-	-	TRBV5-4	TRBJ1-2	TGTGCCAGCAGCTTGGGAGGAGGAGGTACAGCGCCAAATGGCTACACCTTC	CASSLGGGGTAPNGYTF
TRBD2	-	TRBV4-1	TRBJ2-5	TGCGCCAGCAGCCCGCGCGGGGGGGCTGAGACCCAGTACTTC	CASSPRGGAETQYF
TRBD2	-	TRBV2	TRBJ2-7	TGTGCCAGCAGTGAGACTAGCGGGCCGAGCTCCTACGAGCAGTACTTC	CASSETSGPSSYEQYF
-	-	TRBV5-1	TRBJ1-2	TGCGCCAGCAGCTCCACCTCTACGGCCGGAGGAGGTGGCTACACCTTC	CASSSTSTAGGGGYTF
-	-	TRBV30	TRBJ1-1	TGTGCCTGGAGCGAGTCTGAAGCTTTCTTT	CAWSESEAFF
-	-	TRBV9	TRBJ2-3	TGTGCCAGCAGCGTAGTGAGTGCCGGGGATACGCAGTATTTT	CASSVVSAGDTQYF
-	-	TRBV4-1	TRBJ2-3	TGCGCCAGCAGCCTAGGCATACAGGCTAGCACAGATACGCAGTATTTT	CASSLGIQASTDTQYF
-	-	TRBV14	TRBJ2-1	TGTGCCAGCAGCCAAGCCCTTCACAATGAGCAGTTCTTC	CASSQALHNEQFF
-	-	TRBV20-1	TRBJ2-1	TGCAGTGCCTGGGACTGGCCCGAGCAGTTCTTC	CSAWDWPEQFF
TRBD2	-	TRBV6-1	TRBJ2-1	TGTGCCAGCGTACTAGCGGGGGGCTACAATGAGCAGTTCTTC	CASVLAGGYNEQFF
TRBD2	-	TRBV5-1	TRBJ2-7	TGCGCCAGCAGCTTGGGGTTTAGCGGGGCTGTATACGAGCAGTACTTC	CASSLGFSGAVYEQYF
-	few	TRBV6-6	TRBJ2-7	TGTGCCAGCAGTTACGTTAGAGGGGAGCAGTACTTC	CASSYVRGEQYF
-	-	TRBV5-6	TRBJ1-5	TGTGCCAGCAGCTTCGGACAGAATCAGCCCCAGCATTTT	CASSFGQNQPQHF
-	few	TRBV10-1	TRBJ1-1	TGCGCCAGCAGTGATGGGAGATTCACTGAAGCTTTCTTT	CASSDGRFTEAFF
-	-	TRBV19	TRBJ2-1	TGTGCCAGTAGTATCTTGGGTGGGGAGAGAGAGCAGTTCTTC	CASSILGGEREQFF
-	-	TRBV2	TRBJ1-6	TGTGCCACACGAGGGAGCTCCTATAATTCACCCCTCCACTTT	CATRGSSYNSPLHF
-	-	TRBV27	TRBJ2-7	TGTGCCAGCAGTTACTCGGGAAGCCTCTACGAGCAGTACTTC	CASSYSGSLYEQYF
TRBD1	once	TRBV7-8	TRBJ1-1	TGTGCCAGCAGCTCCGACAGGGGCACTGAAGCTTTCTTT	CASSSDRGTEAFF
-	-	TRBV7-9	TRBJ1-6	TGTGCCAGCAGCTTAGGGCTGGGGGCTACGGATAATTCACCCCTCCACTTT	CASSLGLGATDNSPLHF
TRBD1	-	TRBV5-1	TRBJ1-2	TGCGCCAGCAGCACAGGGACAGCCAACTATGGCTACACCTTC	CASSTGTANYGYTF
-	-	TRBV7-8	TRBJ1-1	TGTGCCAGCAGCTCATGGACAGCTGGGGTGAACACTGAAGCTTTCTTT	CASSSWTAGVNTEAFF